One sample yielded the 21 T cell receptor beta chains listed below, sequenced in a study of blood T cell repertoires in COVID-19. Some clones are missing from TCRdb's copy, which holds only in-frame ones; the method was immunoSEQ multiplex PCR. Here the sample spans approximately 430,000 clones, 86% being singletons. The sample was peripheral blood. The receptors originated from a woman aged 25-40 years with active or convalescent COVID-19.

This chain links TRBV29-1 with TRBJ1-5; 8 nucleotides align to TRBD1. Germline trimming cut 4 bases from V and 8 bases from J; bases unmatched to any gene: 10. Germline values: CDR1 SQVTM, CDR2 ANQGSEA. The CDR3 length is 14 residues. In DNA form, the CDR3 reads TGCAGCGTTGGTGGTCAGGGGGCCGGGGAGCCCCAGCATTTT. Residues: CSVGGQGAGEPQHF.

V is TRBV19 and J is TRBJ1-5, with a tentative D call TRBD1 (5 bases). Per the germline V gene, CDR1 is LNHDA and CDR2 is SQIVND (reference sequence). This CDR3 has 14 residues. Trimming left V 2 bases short and J 4 bases short, with 9 bases between. CDR3 sequence (DNA): TGTGCCAGTAGTATACAGTCAGGGAATCAGCCCCAGCATTTT. Protein product: CASSIQSGNQPQHF.

The table lists this clone with a few counts. The chain carries TRBV28 and TRBJ2-5; a possible D gene is TRBD2 (5 bases). The CDR3 totals 13 residues. V lost 10 bases and J 3 bases, leaving 15 bases between the germline ends. CDR1 and CDR2 from the germline V gene are MDHEN and SYDVKM. The CDR3 protein is CATWAGNEETQYF. DNA of the CDR3: TGTGCCACCTGGGCGGGTAATGAAGAGACCCAGTACTTC.

The chain recombines TRBV6-5 with TRBJ1-5; TRBD1 is a possible D gene (6 bases). The V end was cut by 7 bases, the J end by 7 bases, with 14 bases between. The CDR3 extends over 13 amino acids. The germline CDR1 and CDR2 sequences are MNHEY and SVGAGI. CDR3 DNA: TGTGCCAGCACTTCGGGGGGCAGACAGCCCCAGCATTTT. This encodes CASTSGGRQPQHF.

The V gene is TRBV6-5, the J gene TRBJ1-1; 8 bases align to TRBD1. Germline-derived CDR1 and CDR2 are MNHEY and SVGAGI. The CDR3 runs to 14 residues. V dropped 6 bases and J dropped 4; count of bases not matched to a gene: 7. The CDR3 loop is CASSRTGGGTEAFF. The CDR3 DNA reads as TGTGCCAGCAGCCGAACAGGGGGAGGCACTGAAGCTTTCTTT.

This chain connects TRBV11-1 to TRBJ2-1; perhaps TRBD1 as D (6 bases). CDR1 and CDR2 from the germline V gene are SGHAT and FQDESV (reference sequence). CDR3 size: 15 residues. V shed 1 base and J shed 9 bases, with 16 bases lying between them. CDR3 region: CASSLDVGRGSEQFF. The DNA for the CDR3 is TGTGCCAGCAGCTTAGACGTCGGAAGGGGGAGTGAGCAGTTCTTC. Complete variable domain (other parts from reference TRBV11-1 and TRBJ2-1): EAEVAQSPRYKITEKSQAVAFWCDPISGHATLYWYRQILGQGPELLVQFQDESVVDDSQLPKDRFSAERLKGVDSTLKIQPAELGDSAMYLCASSLDVGRGSEQFFGPGTRLTVL.

On this clone itself: This CDR3 is also generated by other DNA sequences in the sample. This chain uses TRBV5-1 with TRBJ2-3, with D perhaps TRBD2 (6 bases). The V and J ends lost 0 bases and 3 bases respectively, with 11 bases between them. The CDR3 consists of 15 residues. CDR1 and CDR2 (germline): SGHRS, YFSETQ. In DNA form, the CDR3 reads TGCGCCAGCAGCTTGGTGGCGGGGTCGACAGATACGCAGTATTTT. This gives the protein CASSLVAGSTDTQYF.

The rearrangement joins TRBV11-2 to TRBJ2-1, with D possibly TRBD1 on 5 matching bases. CDR3 length: 15 amino acids. The V end was cut by 0 bases, the J end by 10 bases, with 16 bases between. In germline, CDR1 is SGHAT, CDR2 FQNNGV. The CDR3 sequence: CASSLEGARLKEQFF. CDR3 DNA: TGTGCCAGCAGCTTAGAAGGGGCAAGGTTGAAAGAGCAGTTCTTC.

The rearrangement links TRBV3-1 (or the pseudogene TRBV3-2) to TRBJ1-4; weak D call: TRBD1 (6 bases). The germline gives CDR1 LGHDT, CDR2 YNNKEL (reference sequence). With 4 bases removed from V and 7 bases from J, the gap between germline ends came to 19 bases. The CDR3 consists of 16 residues. In nucleotides, the CDR3 is TGTGCCAGCAGCCCCTTTCCCGGGGGGCAGGTTGAAAAACTGTTTTTT. Its translation: CASSPFPGGQVEKLFF.

The chain has TRBV7-9 and TRBJ2-1, with TRBD1 matching 7 bases. In germline, CDR1 is SEHNR, CDR2 FQNEAQ (reference sequence). This CDR3 comprises 15 residues. V gave up 2 bases and J gave up 1 base; unmatched junction bases: 2. Here the CDR3 reads CASSLRQGSYNEQFF. The CDR3 DNA follows: TGTGCCAGCAGCTTAAGACAGGGTTCCTACAATGAGCAGTTCTTC.

On this clone: Different DNA sequences within this sample yield the same CDR3. The chain is built from TRBV5-1 and TRBJ1-1, with D maybe TRBD1 (5 bases). V was cut by 4 bases and J by 1 base, with 8 bases left in between. This CDR3 has 13 residues. Germline V CDR1 and CDR2: SGHRS, YFSETQ. CDR3 coding DNA: TGCGCCAGCAGCGGGCAGGGGAACACTGAAGCTTTCTTT. Translating gives CASSGQGNTEAFF.

This chain uses TRBV19 with TRBJ1-1; 12 positions match TRBD1. The CDR3 contains 16 residues. Germline V gene data show CDR1 as LNHDA and CDR2 as SQIVND (reference sequence). V lost 6 bases and J lost 6; bases outside the gene matches: 11. The CDR3: CASRQPGQGAWAEAFF. CDR3 coding DNA: TGTGCCAGTAGGCAACCGGGACAGGGGGCATGGGCTGAAGCTTTCTTT.

This rearrangement joins TRBV11-2 to TRBJ2-1; D perhaps matches TRBD1 (5 bases). V gave up 1 base and J gave up 1 base, with 11 bases separating them. This CDR3 is built from 16 residues. CDR1 SGHAT and CDR2 FQNNGV come from the germline V gene. The CDR3 bases are TGTGCCAGCAGCTTAGTTACAGGTCTGTCCTACAATGAGCAGTTCTTC. This translates into CASSLVTGLSYNEQFF.

The chain couples TRBV24-1 to TRBJ1-3; D possibly corresponds to TRBD1 (5 bases). This CDR3 region has 18 residues. Per the germline V gene, CDR1 is KGHDR and CDR2 is SFDVKD. V dropped 2 bases and J dropped 2 bases, with 18 bases sitting between them. CDR3 residues: CATSDSTGQGNTGNTIYF. The CDR3 DNA sequence: TGTGCCACCAGTGATTCAACCGGGCAGGGTAATACTGGAAACACCATATATTTT.

The chain is built from TRBV5-1 and TRBJ2-7; 10 positions match TRBD2. The CDR3 contains 15 residues. V trimming: 7 bases; J trimming: 2 bases; junction bases outside the gene matches: 9. Germline loops: CDR1 SGHRS, CDR2 YFSETQ. CDR3 amino acids: CASQSTSGEPYEQYF. The CDR3 DNA sequence: TGCGCCAGCCAGTCCACTAGCGGGGAACCCTACGAGCAGTACTTC. Drawing the rest from reference TRBV5-1 and TRBJ2-7, the complete variable domain is KAGVTQTPRYLIKTRGQQVTLSCSPISGHRSVSWYQQTPGQGLQFLFEYFSETQRNKGNFPGRFSGRQFSNSRSEMNVSTLELGDSALYLCASQSTSGEPYEQYFGPGTRLTVT.

The chain has TRBV3-1 (or the pseudogene TRBV3-2) and TRBJ2-1; 11 positions agree with TRBD1. The CDR3 totals 16 residues. V was pared by 2 bases and J by 5 bases, with 5 bases of the junction left unmatched. Germline CDR1 reads LGHDT; CDR2 reads YNNKEL (reference sequence). CDR3 loop: CASSQWTGGGDNEQFF. DNA for the CDR3: TGTGCCAGCAGCCAATGGACAGGGGGCGGGGACAATGAGCAGTTCTTC.

This clone is a singleton in its sample. The CDR3: CASSQATSSFGELFF. The CDR3 region has the DNA TGTGCCAGCAGCCAGGCTACTAGCTCGTTCGGGGAGCTGTTTTTT. This rearrangement joins TRBV7-2 to TRBJ2-2; TRBD2 is a possible D gene (6 bases). CDR3 length: 15 residues. Germline V gene lookup returns CDR1 SGHTA and CDR2 FQGNSA. V was pared by 5 bases and J by 7 bases, with 17 bases between.

The V call is TRBV28, the J call TRBJ2-7; 9 bases match TRBD2. Germline V lookup: CDR1 MDHEN, CDR2 SYDVKM. Trimming removed 9 bases from V and 2 bases from J; junction bases left unmatched: 2. The CDR3 has 12 amino acids. The CDR3 DNA reads TGTGCCAGTCGCGGGGGGGCCTACGAGCAGTACTTC. It specifies CASRGGAYEQYF.

CDR3 amino acids: CAWSVNSYEQYF. Written as DNA, the CDR3 is TGTGCCTGGAGTGTTAACTCCTACGAGCAGTACTTC. The chain carries TRBV30 and TRBJ2-7; the D is unclear. Trimming removed 0 bases from V and 0 bases from J, with 3 bases in between. Germline lookup yields CDR1 GTSNPN and CDR2 SVGIG (reference sequence). This CDR3 spans 12 amino acids. The whole variable domain, filled in from reference TRBV30 and TRBJ2-7, reads SQTIHQWPATLVQPVGSPLSLECTVEGTSNPNLYWYRQAAGRGLQLLFYSVGIGQISSEVPQNLSASRPQDRQFILSSKKLLLSDSGFYLCAWSVNSYEQYFGPGTRLTVT.

A single count supports this clone. The chain uses TRBV10-1 and TRBJ2-1; 7 bases agree with TRBD2. The germline CDR1 and CDR2 sequences are WNHNN and SYGVQD (reference sequence). The J segment lost 10 bases and the V segment lost 7 bases, leaving 7 bases of the junction unmatched. This CDR3 region has 12 residues. The DNA for the CDR3 is TGCGCCAGCAATTTTAACGGGGGGGAGCAGTTCTTC. It encodes CASNFNGGEQFF.

The chain employs TRBV11-3 and TRBJ2-5; 8 nucleotides agree with TRBD2. The length of the CDR3 is 14 residues. The V and J ends lost 5 bases and 4 bases, in that order; junction bases with no gene match: 6. Germline V gene sequence: CDR1 SGHNT, CDR2 YENEEA. The CDR3 DNA reads TGTGCCAGCAGCATGACTAGCGCGGCAGAGACCCAGTACTTC. Amino acid sequence: CASSMTSAAETQYF.